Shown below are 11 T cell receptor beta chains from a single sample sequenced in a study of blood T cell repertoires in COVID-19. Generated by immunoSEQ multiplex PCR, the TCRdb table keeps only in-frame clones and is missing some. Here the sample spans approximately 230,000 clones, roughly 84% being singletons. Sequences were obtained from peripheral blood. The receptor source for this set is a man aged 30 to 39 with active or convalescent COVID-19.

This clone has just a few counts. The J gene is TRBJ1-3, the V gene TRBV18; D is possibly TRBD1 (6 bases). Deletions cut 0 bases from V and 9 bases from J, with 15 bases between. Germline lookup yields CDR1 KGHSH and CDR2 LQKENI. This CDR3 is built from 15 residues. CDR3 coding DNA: TGTGCCAGCTCACCACCGATACAGGGTGGCTCCACCATATATTTT. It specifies CASSPPIQGGSTIYF.

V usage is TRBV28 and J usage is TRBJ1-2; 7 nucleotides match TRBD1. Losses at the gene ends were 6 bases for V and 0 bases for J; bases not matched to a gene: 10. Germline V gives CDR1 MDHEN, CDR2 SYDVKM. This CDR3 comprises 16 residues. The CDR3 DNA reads TGTGCCAGCAGCTCCCCCTGGACAGGCACTAACTATGGCTACACCTTC. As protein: CASSSPWTGTNYGYTF.

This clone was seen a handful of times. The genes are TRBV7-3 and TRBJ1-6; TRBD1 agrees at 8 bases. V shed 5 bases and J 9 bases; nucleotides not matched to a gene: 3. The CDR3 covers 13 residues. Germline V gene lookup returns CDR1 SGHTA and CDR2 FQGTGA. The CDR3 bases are TGTGCCAGCAGCGTTGACAGGGGTTCACCCCTCCACTTT. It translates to CASSVDRGSPLHF.

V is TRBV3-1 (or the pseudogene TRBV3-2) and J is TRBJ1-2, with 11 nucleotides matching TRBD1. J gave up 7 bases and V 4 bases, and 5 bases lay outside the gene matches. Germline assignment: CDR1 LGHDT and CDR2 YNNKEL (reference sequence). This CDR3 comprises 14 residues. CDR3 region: CASSLGQGAGGYTF. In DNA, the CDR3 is TGTGCCAGCAGCCTAGGACAGGGGGCGGGTGGCTACACCTTC.

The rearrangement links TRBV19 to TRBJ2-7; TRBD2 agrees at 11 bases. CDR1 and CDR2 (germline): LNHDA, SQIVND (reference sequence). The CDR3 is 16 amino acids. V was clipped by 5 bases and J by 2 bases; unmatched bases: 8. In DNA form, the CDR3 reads TGTGCCAGTAGTGTCATCATAGCGGGAGGGCCCTACGAGCAGTACTTC. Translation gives CASSVIIAGGPYEQYF.

This CDR3 reads CSVGSRLDGNTIYF. DNA for the CDR3: TGCAGCGTTGGGAGCAGACTAGATGGAAACACCATATATTTT. V usage is TRBV29-1 and J usage is TRBJ1-3, with D unclear. Germline values: CDR1 SQVTM, CDR2 ANQGSEA. The CDR3 is 14 amino acids. The V end was cut by 4 bases, the J end by 3 bases, with 13 bases between.

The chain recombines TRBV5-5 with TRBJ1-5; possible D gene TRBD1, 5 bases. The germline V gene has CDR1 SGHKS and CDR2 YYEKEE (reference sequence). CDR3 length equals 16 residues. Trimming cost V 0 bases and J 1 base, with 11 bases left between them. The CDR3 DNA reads TGTGCCAGCAGCTTGGGAGTGGACAAAAGCAATCAGCCCCAGCATTTT. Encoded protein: CASSLGVDKSNQPQHF.

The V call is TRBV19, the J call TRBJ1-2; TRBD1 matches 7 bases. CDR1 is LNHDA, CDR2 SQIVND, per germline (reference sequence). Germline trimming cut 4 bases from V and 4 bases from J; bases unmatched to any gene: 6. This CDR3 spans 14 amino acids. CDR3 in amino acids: CASSTDRVGYGYTF. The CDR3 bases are TGTGCCAGTAGTACTGACAGGGTGGGCTATGGCTACACCTTC.

The DNA for the CDR3 is TGTGCCAGCAGCCCTACAGGAGCTGAAGCTTTCTTT. Translation: CASSPTGAEAFF. This chain links TRBV9 with TRBJ1-1; D may be TRBD1 (5 bases). CDR1 SGDLS and CDR2 YYNGEE come from the germline V gene. This CDR3 comprises 12 residues. Trimming left V 4 bases short and J 6 bases short, with 10 bases between. Variable domain in full (rest from reference TRBV9 and TRBJ1-1): DSGVTQTPKHLITATGQRVTLRCSPRSGDLSVYWYQQSLDQGLQFLIQYYNGEERAKGNILERFSAQQFPDLHSELNLSSLELGDSALYFCASSPTGAEAFFGQGTRLTVV.

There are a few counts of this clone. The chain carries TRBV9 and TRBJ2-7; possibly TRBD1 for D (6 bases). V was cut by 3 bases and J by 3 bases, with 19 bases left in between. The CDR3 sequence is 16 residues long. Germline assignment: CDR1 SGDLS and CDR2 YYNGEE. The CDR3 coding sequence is TGTGCCAGCAGCGCCGCACCATCCGGGACACTCTACGAGCAGTACTTC. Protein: CASSAAPSGTLYEQYF.

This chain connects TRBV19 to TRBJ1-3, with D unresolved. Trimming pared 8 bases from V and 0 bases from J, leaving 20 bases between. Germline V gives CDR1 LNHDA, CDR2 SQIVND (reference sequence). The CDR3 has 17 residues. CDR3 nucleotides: TGTGCCAGTCGACCCGGGATCCCAGGCCTCTCTGGAAACACCATATATTTT. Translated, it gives CASRPGIPGLSGNTIYF.